One sample yielded the 9 T cell receptor delta chains listed below, sequenced in a study of gamma-delta chains in newborns, infants, children. TCRdb re-called clones from the reads via CATT. The sample lists about 8,500 delta-chain clones; approximately 3.6% were seen once. The sample consisted of blood. The receptors were gathered from a child who was a newborn, infant or young child, either healthy, febrile or measles-vaccinated (not recorded which).

The chain carries TRDV2 and TRDJ1; 9 bases match TRDD3. This CDR3 contains 17 residues. The germline CDR1 and CDR2 sequences are GEAIGNYY and EKD. J lost 0 bases, V lost 2 bases, and 9 bases had no gene match. The CDR3 nucleotides read TGTGCCTGTGACAACTTACTGGGGGACTCCCACACCGATAAACTCATCTTT. Protein sequence: CACDNLLGDSHTDKLIF.

This clone was observed a handful of times. This could be a read error, since a much larger clone is one nucleotide away. Additional DNA sequences in this sample encode the identical CDR3. The chain combines TRDV1 with TRDJ1; TRDD3 aligns across 8 bases. The CDR3 extends over 19 amino acids. The germline V gene has CDR1 TSWWSYY and CDR2 QGS. Germline trimming cut 0 bases from V and 0 bases from J; bases unmatched to any gene: 12. The CDR3 loop reads CALGELSLLGVGYTDKLIF. In nucleotides, the CDR3 is TGTGCTCTTGGGGAACTATCCTTACTGGGGGTCGGCTACACCGATAAACTCATCTTT.

The sample holds a few counts of this clone. This DNA translates differently at residue 6 from the TCRdb protein, which is that of a much larger clone; a read error is likely, and the protein shown is the DNA's own translation. The chain links TRDV2 to TRDJ3, with 7 positions matching TRDD3. After removal of 0 bases from V and 1 base from J, the junction contained 5 bases not matched to a gene. The CDR3 length is 18 residues. Germline CDR1 is GEAIGNYY and CDR2 is EKD. In DNA form, the CDR3 reads TGTGCCTGTGACACCGTGGGATACTTTTCCTGGGACACCCGACAGATGTTTTTC. Residues: CACDTVGYFSWDTRQMFF.

This clone was detected only a few times. The rearrangement uses TRDV2 and TRDJ1, with D possibly matching TRDD3 (5 bases). The germline V gene has CDR1 GEAIGNYY and CDR2 EKD. V was trimmed by 0 bases and J by 0 bases, leaving 16 bases between them. The CDR3 length is 17 residues. CDR3: CACDTVPGAPYTDKLIF. CDR3 bases: TGTGCCTGTGACACCGTGCCGGGGGCCCCGTACACCGATAAACTCATCTTT.

By its share, this clone is medium-sized. The chain couples TRDV2 to TRDJ1; TRDD3 matches 11 bases. Germline lookup yields CDR1 GEAIGNYY and CDR2 EKD. The CDR3 is 15 amino acids. V shed 3 bases, J shed 2 bases, and the junction held 4 bases outside the gene matches. The CDR3 reads CACDLLGDRTDKLIF. CDR3 DNA sequence: TGTGCCTGTGACCTACTGGGGGATAGGACCGATAAACTCATCTTT.

This clone showed up just a few times. A much larger clone lies one base from this, so it may be a read error. This rearrangement joins TRDV2 to TRDJ2; 13 bases agree with TRDD3. Per the germline V gene, CDR1 is GEAIGNYY and CDR2 is EKD. The CDR3 has 16 amino acids. The CDR3 sequence is CARDTGGYALTAQLFF. As DNA, the CDR3 is TGTGCCCGTGACACTGGGGGATACGCTTTGACAGCACAACTCTTCTTT.

This clone is medium-sized. The same CDR3 arises from other DNA sequences in this sample as well. The rearrangement joins TRDV2 to TRDJ3; possible D gene TRDD3, 6 bases. The CDR3 runs 19 residues. CDR1 and CDR2 (germline): GEAIGNYY, EKD. V lost 0 bases to trimming and J lost 0 bases, with 14 bases between them. DNA of the CDR3: TGTGCCTGTGACACCATGGTGGGGGGCAGCTCCTGGGACACCCGACAGATGTTTTTC. Residues: CACDTMVGGSSWDTRQMFF.

By its share, this clone is medium-sized. The chain uses TRDV2 and TRDJ2, with 11 bases lining up with TRDD3. Losses at the gene ends were 2 bases for V and 3 bases for J; bases not matched to a gene: 4. The V gene's germline CDR1 is GEAIGNYY and CDR2 EKD. The CDR3 loop spans 16 amino acids. CDR3 residues: CACDKLGDRLTAQLFF. CDR3 DNA: TGTGCCTGTGACAAACTGGGGGATAGGCTGACAGCACAACTCTTCTTT.

This clone ranks as medium-sized. Other DNA sequences in this specimen translate into the identical CDR3. This rearrangement joins TRDV2 to TRDJ3; 10 bases are a match to TRDD3. Germline V CDR1 and CDR2: GEAIGNYY, EKD. The CDR3 totals 20 residues. V lost 3 bases and J lost 0; bases outside the gene matches: 10. The CDR3 DNA reads TGTGCCTGTGACGGGGTACTGGGGGATCGGAGCTCCTGGGACACCCGACAGATGTTTTTC. Protein sequence: CACDGVLGDRSSWDTRQMFF.